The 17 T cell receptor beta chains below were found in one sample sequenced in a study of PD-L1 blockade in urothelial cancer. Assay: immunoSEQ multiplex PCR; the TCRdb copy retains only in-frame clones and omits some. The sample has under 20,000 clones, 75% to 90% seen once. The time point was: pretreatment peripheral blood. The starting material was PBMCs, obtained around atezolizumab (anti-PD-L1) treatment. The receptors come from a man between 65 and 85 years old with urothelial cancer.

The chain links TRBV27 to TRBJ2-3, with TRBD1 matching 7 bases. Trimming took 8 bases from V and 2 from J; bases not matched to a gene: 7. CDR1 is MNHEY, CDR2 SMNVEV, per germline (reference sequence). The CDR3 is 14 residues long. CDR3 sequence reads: CASYRQGATDTQYF. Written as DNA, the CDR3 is TGTGCCAGCTATCGACAGGGTGCCACAGATACGCAGTATTTT.

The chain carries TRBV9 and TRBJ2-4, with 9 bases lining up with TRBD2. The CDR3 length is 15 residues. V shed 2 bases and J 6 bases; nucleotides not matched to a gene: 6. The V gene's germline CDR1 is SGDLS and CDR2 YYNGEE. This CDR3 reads CASSVQAGGSNIQYF. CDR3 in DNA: TGTGCCAGCAGCGTTCAAGCGGGGGGATCAAACATTCAGTACTTC.

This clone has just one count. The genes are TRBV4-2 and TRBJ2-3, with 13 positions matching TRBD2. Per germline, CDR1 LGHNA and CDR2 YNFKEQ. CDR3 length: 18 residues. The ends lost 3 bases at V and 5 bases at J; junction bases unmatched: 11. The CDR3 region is CASSQVQWTSGGGDTQYF. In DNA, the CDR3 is TGTGCCAGCAGCCAGGTACAATGGACTAGCGGGGGTGGAGATACGCAGTATTTT.

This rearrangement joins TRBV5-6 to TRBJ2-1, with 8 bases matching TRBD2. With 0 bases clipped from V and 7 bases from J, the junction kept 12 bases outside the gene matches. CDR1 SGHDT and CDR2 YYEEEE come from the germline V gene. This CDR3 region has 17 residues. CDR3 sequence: CASSLGFRGGVLNEQFF. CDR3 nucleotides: TGTGCCAGCAGCTTGGGGTTCCGGGGGGGGGTTTTAAATGAGCAGTTCTTC. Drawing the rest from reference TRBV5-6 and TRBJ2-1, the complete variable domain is DAGVTQSPTHLIKTRGQQVTLRCSPKSGHDTVSWYQQALGQGPQFIFQYYEEEERQRGNFPDRFSGHQFPNYSSELNVNALLLGDSALYLCASSLGFRGGVLNEQFFGPGTRLTVL.

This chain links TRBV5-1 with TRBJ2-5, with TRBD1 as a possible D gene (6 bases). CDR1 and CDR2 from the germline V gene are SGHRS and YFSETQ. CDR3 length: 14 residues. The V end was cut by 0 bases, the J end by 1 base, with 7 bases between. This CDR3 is CASSLVDSQETQYF. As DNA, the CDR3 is TGCGCCAGCAGCTTGGTGGACAGCCAAGAGACCCAGTACTTC.

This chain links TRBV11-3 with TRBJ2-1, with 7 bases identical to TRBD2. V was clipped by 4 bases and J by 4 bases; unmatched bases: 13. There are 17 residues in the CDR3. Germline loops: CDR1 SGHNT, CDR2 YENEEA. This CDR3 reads CASSSGLTAGAYNEQFF. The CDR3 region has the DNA TGTGCCAGCAGCTCGGGACTAACTGCCGGCGCATACAATGAGCAGTTCTTC.

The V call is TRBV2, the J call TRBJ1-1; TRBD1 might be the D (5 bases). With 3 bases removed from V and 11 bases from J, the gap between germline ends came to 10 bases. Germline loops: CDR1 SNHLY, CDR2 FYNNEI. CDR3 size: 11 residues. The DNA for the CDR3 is TGTGCCAGCAGTGACAGGGCCCGGGCTTTCTTT. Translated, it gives CASSDRARAFF.

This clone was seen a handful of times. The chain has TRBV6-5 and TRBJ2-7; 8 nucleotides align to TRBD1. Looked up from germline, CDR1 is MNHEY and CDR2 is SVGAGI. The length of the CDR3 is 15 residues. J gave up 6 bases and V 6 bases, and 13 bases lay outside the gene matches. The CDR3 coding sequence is TGTGCCAGCAGCTCTCCCCGGACAGGGACTCGCGAGCAGTACTTC. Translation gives CASSSPRTGTREQYF.

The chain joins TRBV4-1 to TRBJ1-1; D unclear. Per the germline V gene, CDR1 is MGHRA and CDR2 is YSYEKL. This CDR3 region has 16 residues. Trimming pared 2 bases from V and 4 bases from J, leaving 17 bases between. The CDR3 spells CASSQKGRGGFTEAFF. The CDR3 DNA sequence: TGCGCCAGCAGCCAAAAAGGTCGGGGTGGTTTCACTGAAGCTTTCTTT.

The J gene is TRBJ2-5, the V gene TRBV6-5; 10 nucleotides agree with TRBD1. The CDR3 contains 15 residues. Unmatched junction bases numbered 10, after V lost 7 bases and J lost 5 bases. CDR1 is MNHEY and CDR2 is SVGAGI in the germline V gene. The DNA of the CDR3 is TGTGCCAGCACAACCGGGACAGGGGAGTATGAGACCCAGTACTTC. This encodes CASTTGTGEYETQYF.

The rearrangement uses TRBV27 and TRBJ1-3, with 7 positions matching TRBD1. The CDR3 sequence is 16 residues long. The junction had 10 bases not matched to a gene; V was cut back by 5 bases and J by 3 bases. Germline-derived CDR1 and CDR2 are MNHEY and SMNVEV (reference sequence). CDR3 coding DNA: TGTGCCAGCAGTACCTTACAGGGGATGAGTGGAAACACCATATATTTT. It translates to CASSTLQGMSGNTIYF.

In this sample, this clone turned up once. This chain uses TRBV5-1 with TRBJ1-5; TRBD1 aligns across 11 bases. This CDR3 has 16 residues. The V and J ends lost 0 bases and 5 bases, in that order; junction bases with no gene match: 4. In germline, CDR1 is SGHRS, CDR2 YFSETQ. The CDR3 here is CASSLGDRGFDQPQHF. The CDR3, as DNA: TGCGCCAGCAGCTTGGGGGACAGGGGGTTTGATCAGCCCCAGCATTTT.

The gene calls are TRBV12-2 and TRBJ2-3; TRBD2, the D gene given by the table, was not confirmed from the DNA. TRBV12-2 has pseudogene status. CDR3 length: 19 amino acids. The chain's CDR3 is CASRLAREAGGVFTDTQYF. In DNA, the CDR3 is TGTGCAAGTCGCTTAGCGCGGGAAGCGGGGGGGGTCTTCACAGATACGCAGTATTTT.

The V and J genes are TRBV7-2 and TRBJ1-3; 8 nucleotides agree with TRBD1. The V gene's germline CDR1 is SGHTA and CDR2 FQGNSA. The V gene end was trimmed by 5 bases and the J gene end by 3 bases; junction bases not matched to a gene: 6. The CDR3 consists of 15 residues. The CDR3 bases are TGTGCCAGCAGCCGTGACAGGGGAGGTGGAAACACCATATATTTT. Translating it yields CASSRDRGGGNTIYF.

CDR3 residues: CASSSDSGLMGIETQYF. The CDR3, as DNA: TGTGCCAGCAGCTCTGATTCGGGACTGATGGGAATAGAGACCCAGTACTTC. J is TRBJ2-5 and V is TRBV11-1; possibly TRBD2 for D (6 bases). Germline CDR1 and CDR2: SGHAT and FQDESV (reference sequence). Trimming removed 4 bases from V and 4 bases from J, with 22 bases in between. The CDR3 loop spans 17 amino acids.

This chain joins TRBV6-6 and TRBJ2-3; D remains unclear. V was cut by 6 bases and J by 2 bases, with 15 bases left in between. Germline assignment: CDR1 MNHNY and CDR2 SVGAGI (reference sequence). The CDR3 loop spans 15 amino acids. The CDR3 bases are TGTGCCAGCAGCCGCGAGGCAGTGGCCACAGATACGCAGTATTTT. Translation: CASSREAVATDTQYF.

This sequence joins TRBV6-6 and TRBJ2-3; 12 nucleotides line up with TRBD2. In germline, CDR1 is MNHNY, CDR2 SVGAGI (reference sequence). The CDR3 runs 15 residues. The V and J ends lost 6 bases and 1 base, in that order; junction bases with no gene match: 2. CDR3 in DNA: TGTGCCAGCAGGTGGACTAGCGGGGGCACAGATACGCAGTATTTT. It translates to CASRWTSGGTDTQYF.